These 5 T cell receptor beta chains were all obtained from the same sample, sequenced in a study of Graves' ophthalmopathy and Graves' hyperthyroidism. Transcripts of RNA were the source for amplifying TCR beta CDR3 regions. HTBI primers were used in a first-round RT-PCR, which preceded a second-round multiplex PCR. TCRdb reprocessed the multiplex PCR reads via MiXCR and lists one record per CDR3 protein. Of 300,000 to 500,000 distinct CDR3 sequences in the sample, over 15% were seen once. Sequencing was carried out using peripheral blood. The receptor source for this set is a woman aged 18-35 years with stable Graves' hyperthyroidism.

This clonotype was found many times. This chain links TRBV7-3 with TRBJ1-1, with 7 nucleotides matching TRBD1. Per germline, CDR1 SGHTA and CDR2 FQGTGA. The CDR3 has 17 residues. V gave up 5 bases and J gave up 2 bases; unmatched junction bases: 14. CDR3 region: CASSPPDRVYGNTEAFF. CDR3 DNA sequence: TGTGCCAGCAGCCCCCCCGACAGGGTATATGGCAACACTGAAGCTTTCTTT.

The chain carries TRBV9 and TRBJ2-2, with D maybe TRBD1 (6 bases). Deletions cut 4 bases from V and 6 bases from J, with 10 bases between. Germline values: CDR1 SGDLS, CDR2 YYNGEE. This CDR3 comprises 13 residues. The CDR3 sequence is CASSIQGSGELFF. The CDR3 region has the DNA TGTGCCAGCAGCATACAGGGATCCGGGGAGCTGTTTTTT. Drawing the rest from reference TRBV9 and TRBJ2-2, the complete variable domain is DSGVTQTPKHLITATGQRVTLRCSPRSGDLSVYWYQQSLDQGLQFLIQYYNGEERAKGNILERFSAQQFPDLHSELNLSSLELGDSALYFCASSIQGSGELFFGEGSRLTVL.

This clonotype was found a few times. This chain uses TRBV3-1 with TRBJ2-3; 13 bases map to TRBD2. In germline, CDR1 is LGHDT, CDR2 YNNKEL (reference sequence). Germline trimming cut 3 bases from V and 4 bases from J; bases unmatched to any gene: 1. The CDR3 runs to 15 residues. CDR3 in amino acids: CASSHTSGGADTQYF. The DNA of the CDR3 is TGTGCCAGCAGCCACACTAGCGGGGGGGCAGATACGCAGTATTTT.

This clonotype was seen repeatedly, ten times or more. V and J are TRBV27 and TRBJ1-1; D is unclear. Trimming pared 7 bases from V and 8 bases from J, leaving 11 bases between. CDR3 length: 11 residues. CDR1 and CDR2 from the germline V gene are MNHEY and SMNVEV (reference sequence). CDR3 DNA sequence: TGTGCCAGCATGTTTTTATACGAAGCTTTCTTT. Translating it yields CASMFLYEAFF.

In its sample, this clonotype was seen many times. The chain is built from TRBV5-6 and TRBJ1-5, with D hard to call. The CDR3 length is 17 residues. V lost 4 bases and J lost 5, with 22 bases in between. Germline CDR1 SGHDT, CDR2 YYEEEE. CDR3 amino acids: CASSTGGSDWIDQPQHF. CDR3 DNA: TGTGCCAGCAGCACCGGAGGCTCAGATTGGATCGATCAGCCCCAGCATTTT.